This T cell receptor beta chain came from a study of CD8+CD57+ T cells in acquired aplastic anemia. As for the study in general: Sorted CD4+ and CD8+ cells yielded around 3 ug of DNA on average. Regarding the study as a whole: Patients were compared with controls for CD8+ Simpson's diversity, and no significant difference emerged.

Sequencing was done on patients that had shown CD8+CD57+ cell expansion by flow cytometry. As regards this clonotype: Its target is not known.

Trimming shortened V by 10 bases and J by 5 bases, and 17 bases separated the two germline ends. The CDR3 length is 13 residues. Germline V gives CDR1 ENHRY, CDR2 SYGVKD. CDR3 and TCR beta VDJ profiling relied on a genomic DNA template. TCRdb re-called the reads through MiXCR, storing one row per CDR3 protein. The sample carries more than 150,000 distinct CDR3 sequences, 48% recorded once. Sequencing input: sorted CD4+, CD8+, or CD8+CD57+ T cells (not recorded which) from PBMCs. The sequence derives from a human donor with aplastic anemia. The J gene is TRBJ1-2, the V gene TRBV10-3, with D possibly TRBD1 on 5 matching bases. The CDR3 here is CATSDRVRYGYTF. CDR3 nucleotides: TGTGCCACGAGCGACAGAGTAAGATATGGCTACACCTTC.